What follows describes a single TCR beta chain. Its specificity is not known. This entry belongs to a study of T cell repertoires in cytomegalovirus infection. Across the whole study: In public TCR beta signatures, there were indications of both CMV infection and matching HLA type. The study's findings and limits: HLA-C-restricted CMV-specific TCR beta clonotypes were dominant in the ex vivo response. Cumulated frequencies of public TCR beta families served to identify carriers of CMV plus the relevant HLA.

TCRdb analysed the reads with MiXCR anew, one entry per CDR3 protein. The data hold about 830,000 distinct CDR3 sequences, with about 31% observed a single time. This CDR3 has 13 amino acids. The germline CDR1 and CDR2 sequences are LNHDA and SQIVND (reference sequence). V dropped 4 bases and J dropped 7; count of bases not matched to a gene: 4. The chain joins TRBV19 to TRBJ1-5, with 7 bases matching TRBD1. Material: cultured CD8+ T cells from PBMCs, obtained from culture after CMV antigen stimulation. This clonotype originated in a human donor in good health (CMV status not recorded). Some clones in this sample may be carry-over from other donors' samples. The CDR3 coding sequence is TGTGCCAGTAGTAGTCGGACAGGCCAGCCCCAGCATTTT. It translates to CASSSRTGQPQHF.